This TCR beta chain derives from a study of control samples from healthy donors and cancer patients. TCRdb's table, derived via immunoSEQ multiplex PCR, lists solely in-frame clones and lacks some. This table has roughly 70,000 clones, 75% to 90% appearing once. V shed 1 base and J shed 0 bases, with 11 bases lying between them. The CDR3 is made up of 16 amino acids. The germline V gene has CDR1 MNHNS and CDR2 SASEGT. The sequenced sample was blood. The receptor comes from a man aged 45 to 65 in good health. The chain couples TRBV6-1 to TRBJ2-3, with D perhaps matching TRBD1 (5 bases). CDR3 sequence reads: CASSEGYRSSTDTQYF. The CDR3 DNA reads TGTGCCAGCAGTGAAGGCTACAGGTCGAGCACAGATACGCAGTATTTT.